One sample yielded the 14 T cell receptor beta chains listed below, sequenced in a study of cytomegalovirus exposure and HLA in healthy donors. It was with 60 Vbeta and 13 Jbeta primers that the PCR ran. Libraries were prepared by immunoSEQ multiplex PCR; TCRdb keeps only in-frame clonotypes and omits some of them. This table has approximately 160,000 clones, roughly 85% appearing once. The specimen sequenced was PBMCs. The receptors were gathered from a man aged 18 to 35 in good health and CMV-seropositive.

This clone was found once. This sequence joins TRBV18 and TRBJ2-7; 14 bases agree with TRBD2. V shed 6 bases and J 9 bases; nucleotides not matched to a gene: 28. This CDR3 comprises 21 residues. Germline CDR1 KGHSH, CDR2 LQKENI. This chain's CDR3 is CASSRGLAGDAPSSIRGGQYF. The DNA for the CDR3 is TGTGCCAGCTCTCGGGGACTAGCGGGAGATGCCCCATCTAGCATACGAGGCGGGCAGTACTTC.

This clone has only a few counts. The gene calls are TRBV5-4 and TRBJ1-2; 7 bases are a match to TRBD1. CDR1 is SGHNT, CDR2 YYREEE, per germline (reference sequence). The CDR3 extends over 12 amino acids. V lost 4 bases, J lost 7 bases, and 4 bases stayed unmatched. Here the CDR3 DNA reads TGTGCCAGCAGCCCAGACAGGGCTGGCTACACCTTC. Amino acid sequence: CASSPDRAGYTF.

This rearrangement joins TRBV27 to TRBJ1-2; tentative D call: TRBD1 (6 bases). V was trimmed by 5 bases and J by 3 bases, leaving 16 bases between them. Germline CDR1 reads MNHEY; CDR2 reads SMNVEV (reference sequence). The CDR3 has 15 amino acids. DNA for the CDR3: TGTGCCAGCAGTCCAACAGGGACGGCTGACTATGGCTACACCTTC. Protein: CASSPTGTADYGYTF.

The chain joins TRBV6-5 to TRBJ1-5, with D possibly being TRBD1 (6 bases). Germline V lookup: CDR1 MNHEY, CDR2 SVGAGI. The CDR3 contains 15 residues. V lost 6 bases and J lost 3, with 15 bases in between. CDR3 nucleotides: TGTGCCAGCAGATCGATTGACAGGCCCAATCAGCCCCAGCATTTT. Encoded protein: CASRSIDRPNQPQHF.

The chain is built from TRBV9 and TRBJ2-3; the match to TRBD2 covers 7 bases. This CDR3 region has 14 residues. Germline assignment: CDR1 SGDLS and CDR2 YYNGEE. The J segment lost 2 bases and the V segment lost 1 base, leaving 1 base of the junction unmatched. CDR3 coding DNA: TGTGCCAGCAGCGTAAGCGGGACCACAGATACGCAGTATTTT. It is translated as CASSVSGTTDTQYF.

The chain recombines TRBV4-3 with TRBJ2-3, with 8 bases identical to TRBD2. This CDR3 contains 14 residues. CDR1 and CDR2 from the germline V gene are LGHNA and YSLEER. With V trimmed by 2 bases and J by 14 bases, 12 bases remained unmatched. The DNA of the CDR3 is TGCGCCAGCAGCCAAACTAGCGGAGCCCCCAACCTGTATTTT. Protein: CASSQTSGAPNLYF.

For the CDR3, the DNA is TGTGCCAGTAGTAGAGCAGGGGGGACTGAAGCTTTCTTT. Translated: CASSRAGGTEAFF. The J gene is TRBJ1-1, the V gene TRBV19, with 7 bases identical to TRBD1. The CDR3 is made up of 13 amino acids. Germline V gene sequence: CDR1 LNHDA, CDR2 SQIVND (reference sequence). Losses at the gene ends were 4 bases for V and 5 bases for J; bases not matched to a gene: 4. The variable domain in full, completed from reference TRBV19 and TRBJ1-1, reads DGGITQSPKYLFRKEGQNVTLSCEQNLNHDAMYWYRQDPGQGLRLIYYSQIVNDFQKGDIAEGYSVSREKKESFPLTVTSAQKNPTAFYLCASSRAGGTEAFFGQGTRLTVV.

This clone has just a few counts. V usage is TRBV6-4 and J usage is TRBJ2-1; a possible D gene is TRBD2 (6 bases). Germline V gene lookup returns CDR1 MRHNA and CDR2 SNTAGT. The ends were cut back, 0 bases at V and 7 bases at J, with 16 bases in the middle. The CDR3 sequence is 16 residues long. CDR3 nucleotides: TGTGCCAGCAGTGACTCTCTTGGTGTGGGGGGTAATGAGCAGTTCTTC. It is translated as CASSDSLGVGGNEQFF.

This chain connects TRBV5-1 to TRBJ2-3; a weak D match, TRBD1 (5 bases). The germline V and J ends were trimmed by 2 bases and 6 bases, with 13 bases remaining between them. The CDR3 is made up of 14 amino acids. The germline gives CDR1 SGHRS, CDR2 YFSETQ. CDR3: CASSFSRATDTQYF. DNA of the CDR3: TGCGCCAGCAGCTTTAGCAGGGCGACGGATACGCAGTATTTT. Together with reference TRBV5-1 and TRBJ2-3, the CDR3 gives the full variable domain: KAGVTQTPRYLIKTRGQQVTLSCSPISGHRSVSWYQQTPGQGLQFLFEYFSETQRNKGNFPGRFSGRQFSNSRSEMNVSTLELGDSALYLCASSFSRATDTQYFGPGTRLTVL.

This clone turned up a few times. The chain combines TRBV7-9 with TRBJ2-1; unclear D gene. The CDR3 has 14 residues. V gave up 5 bases and J gave up 8 bases, with 16 bases separating them. Germline V gives CDR1 SEHNR, CDR2 FQNEAQ (reference sequence). CDR3 sequence reads: CASSPAEDIYEQFF. As DNA, the CDR3 is TGTGCCAGCAGCCCCGCTGAGGATATTTATGAGCAGTTCTTC. The variable domain in full, completed from reference TRBV7-9 and TRBJ2-1, reads DTGVSQNPRHKITKRGQNVTFRCDPISEHNRLYWYRQTLGQGPEFLTYFQNEAQLEKSRLLSDRFSAERPKGSFSTLEIQRTEQGDSAMYLCASSPAEDIYEQFFGPGTRLTVL.

The chain employs TRBV27 and TRBJ2-7; D perhaps matches TRBD1 (5 bases). V was shortened by 3 bases and J by 3 bases, with 12 bases between the two germline ends. The V gene's germline CDR1 is MNHEY and CDR2 SMNVEV (reference sequence). The CDR3 sequence is 14 residues long. CDR3 nucleotides: TGTGCCAGCAGTTTCCGACGCCAGGGCTACGAGCAGTACTTC. Its translation is CASSFRRQGYEQYF.

This clone was seen only a few times. This chain joins TRBV6-1 and TRBJ2-3, with a weak D call TRBD2 (5 bases). V dropped 3 bases and J dropped 6 bases, with 13 bases sitting between them. This CDR3 comprises 14 residues. The germline V gene has CDR1 MNHNS and CDR2 SASEGT. CDR3 nucleotide sequence: TGTGCCAGCAGTGATGGGTTCCCGGGGGATACGCAGTATTTT. It is translated as CASSDGFPGDTQYF.

The V gene is TRBV5-1, the J gene TRBJ1-5, with D maybe TRBD1 (6 bases). The CDR3 extends over 13 amino acids. Germline CDR1 and CDR2: SGHRS and YFSETQ. Between the trimmed V and J ends, which lost 4 bases and 4 bases, there was a span of 9 bases. The CDR3 DNA is TGCGCCAGCAGCGATGGACAGAATCAGCCCCAGCATTTT. Its protein is CASSDGQNQPQHF.

This rearrangement joins TRBV13 to TRBJ2-1; 11 positions match TRBD2. Germline values: CDR1 PRHDT, CDR2 FYEKMQ (reference sequence). The length of the CDR3 is 16 residues. V shed 4 bases and J 6 bases; nucleotides not matched to a gene: 8. CDR3 nucleotide sequence: TGTGCCAGCAGCTCCCGTACTAGCGGGAGCGGCAATGAGCAGTTCTTC. Translated, it gives CASSSRTSGSGNEQFF.